This T cell receptor beta chain stems from a study of T cell repertoires in ileal Crohn's disease. Stated time point: proximal margin of the surgical specimen (macroscopically non-inflamed). Germline V gene sequence: CDR1 MNHEY, CDR2 SMNVEV (reference sequence). V was cut by 5 bases and J by 10 bases, with 21 bases left in between. The CDR3 totals 15 residues. TCRdb's table, derived via immunoSEQ multiplex PCR, lists solely in-frame clones and lacks some. The table lists about 7,200 clones, 74% of them singletons, with around 8.6% in the top ten. The receptor comes from an adult with Crohn's disease. Sequencing was carried out using ileal tissue. The chain links TRBV27 to TRBJ2-1; the D gene is possibly TRBD2 (5 bases). In DNA, the CDR3 is TGTGCCAGCAGTCCCGCCGTACTAGTTTTGGACGAGCAGTTCTTC. Its translation is CASSPAVLVLDEQFF.